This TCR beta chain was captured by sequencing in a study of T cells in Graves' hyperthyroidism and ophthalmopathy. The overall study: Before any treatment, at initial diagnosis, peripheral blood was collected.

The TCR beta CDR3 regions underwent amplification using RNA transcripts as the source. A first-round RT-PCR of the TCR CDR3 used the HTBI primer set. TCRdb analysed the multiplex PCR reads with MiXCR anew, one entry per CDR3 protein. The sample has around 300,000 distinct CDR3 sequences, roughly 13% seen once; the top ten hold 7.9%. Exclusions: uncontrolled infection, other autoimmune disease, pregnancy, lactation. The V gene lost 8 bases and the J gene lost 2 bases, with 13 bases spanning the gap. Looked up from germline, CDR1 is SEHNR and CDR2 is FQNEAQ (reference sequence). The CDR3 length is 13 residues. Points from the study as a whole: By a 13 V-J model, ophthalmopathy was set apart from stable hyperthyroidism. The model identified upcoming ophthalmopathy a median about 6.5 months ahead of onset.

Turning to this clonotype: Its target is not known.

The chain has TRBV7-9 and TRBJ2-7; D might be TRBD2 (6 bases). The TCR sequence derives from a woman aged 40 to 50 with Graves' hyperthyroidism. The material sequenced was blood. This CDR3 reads CASGGGMPYEQYF. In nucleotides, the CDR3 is TGTGCCAGCGGAGGAGGGATGCCCTACGAGCAGTACTTC.